This record looks at one TCR beta chain sequence and its context. Its cognate antigen has yet to be identified. No base quality values were provided; no much bigger clone lies one nucleotide off. The sample originates from a study of blood T cells in healthy people across ages (dated by TCRdb to about 2015). General notes on the study: In model experiments, template switching captured about one uniquely barcoded TCR beta cDNA molecule for every two T cells. The study analyzed two additional independent replicas of 1 million unique cDNA reads from the same blood draw for two donors, one aged 18 to 30 and one aged 80 or older. To avoid experimental bias, donors of different ages were spread randomly across the sequencing lanes. Donors were grouped into four age groups: young (average roughly 17 years), middle-aged (39), aged (around 62) and long-lived (about 90). The study measured age-related changes in TCR beta repertoire diversity using deep sequencing normalized with unique cDNA molecular identifiers. Results the study describes overall, beyond this receptor: Estimates of total diversity based on one million sequenced T cells were regarded as lower bounds and as underestimates. As age increased, observed TCR beta diversity per million T cells dropped in a roughly linear way, and a significant reduction was already evident by age roughly 36. Because donor CMV infection status was unknown, age-related changes in expanded clonotypes were potentially confounded. A strong correlation was found between observed TCR beta diversity and the percentage of naive T cells measured by flow cytometry. Because profiling used bulk unsorted PBMCs, naive and antigen-experienced compartments could not be compared conclusively. Compared with the aged group, the long-lived group had more naive CD4+ T cells, fewer expanded clones and increased TCR diversity, a pattern suggesting age selection.

The donors were under 40 Caucasian individuals from Russia, aged roughly 6 to 100 years, who were systemically healthy. About 9.6 milliliters of peripheral blood were collected from each donor into EDTA-treated Vacutainer tubes. Ficoll-Paque density-gradient centrifugation was used to isolate PBMCs, with at least 6.5 million obtained per sample. Trizol reagent was used to extract total RNA from PBMCs, with at least 6 micrograms per sample. For every donor, flow cytometry on a PBMC aliquot measured the percentage of naive CD45RAhigh/CD27high T cells. Libraries were constructed by 5' RACE. The instrument was an Illumina HiSeq 2500. A second PCR of 7 to 11 cycles was performed with a sample-barcoded 5' primer and a J-beta primer mix. A template-switch 5' adaptor carrying 12 random nucleotides introduced a unique molecular identifier onto each TCR beta cDNA molecule. Each sample yielded at least 2.5 million CDR3-containing paired-end reads. First-strand cDNA was synthesized from all RNA with the Mint cDNA synthesis kit, primed by a TRBC-specific oligonucleotide. Following uracil-DNA glycosylase treatment, all cDNA underwent a first 18-cycle PCR with the universal primers M1SS and BC2_uni_R. The published analysis was carried out like this. Normalization of each sample was performed by random selection of 1 million high-quality reads, each carrying a distinct molecular identifier. Reads with shared molecular identifiers were discarded instead of being binned into consensus sequences. MiTCR, run with a Q25 quality threshold and the strictest error-elimination algorithm, handled CDR3 identification, clonotype clustering and error correction. A nonparametric unseen species model with Euler transformation was used to estimate lower-bound total TCR beta diversity. TCRdb passed the public sequencing reads through fastp at Q25 and MiXCR, retaining productive beta sequences. Each CDR3 protein appears once, grouped with its most common genes and DNA. The V and J calls follow TCRdb's processing rather than the paper's. The sample table contains about 830,000 distinct CDR3 sequences; only one count was recorded for roughly 60% of them. Clones ranked in the top ten supply 25% to 35% of the sample.

The source material was blood. The receptor comes from a man younger than 40 in good health.

The DNA sequence is as follows: TGCAGTGCTGGATTAAACACTGAAGCTTTCTTT. Translated, this gives CSAGLNTEAFF. The sequence links TRBV20-1 to TRBJ1-1; confidence is insufficient to name the D gene. V is reduced by 5 bases and J by 2 bases, leaving a spacing of 6 bases between them. CDR1 DFQATT and CDR2 SNEGSKA were looked up in the germline V gene (reference sequence). The CDR3, cysteine through phenylalanine, is 11 amino acids long. Of the read, only the CDR3 DNA is kept; its 33 bases are in frame from base 1.